This T cell receptor (beta chain) was recorded in a study of OX40 agonist ivuxolimab in advanced cancers. In germline, CDR1 is GTSNPN, CDR2 SVGIG (reference sequence). The CDR3 has 13 residues. The V end lost 7 bases, the J end lost 1 base, and 13 bases lay between the germline ends. TCRdb keeps only in-frame clones here, not all; method: immunoSEQ multiplex PCR. The sample holds around 36,000 clones, more than 85% seen once. The chain has TRBV30 and TRBJ1-1; TRBD1 might be the D (5 bases). The TCR sequence derives from an adult with an advanced solid tumor such as melanoma, head and neck, liver or kidney cancer. The material was CD4+ or CD8+ T cells sorted from blood, obtained in a trial of the OX40 agonist ivuxolimab. CDR3 amino acids: CAYGTDPNTEAFF. CDR3 coding DNA: TGTGCCTACGGGACGGACCCGAACACTGAAGCTTTCTTT.